These 27 T cell receptor beta chains were all obtained from the same sample, sequenced in a study of cytomegalovirus exposure and HLA in healthy donors. Produced via immunoSEQ multiplex PCR; TCRdb's table is partial and in-frame only. The sample holds 150,000 to 200,000 clones, roughly 91% seen once. The source material was PBMCs. These receptors all stem from a man aged 18 to 30 in good health and CMV-seropositive.

The rearrangement links TRBV2 to TRBJ2-7; 8 bases line up with TRBD1. V lost 6 bases and J lost 2; bases outside the gene matches: 3. In germline, CDR1 is SNHLY, CDR2 FYNNEI. The CDR3 spans 13 residues. CDR3 residues: CASSGTGAYEQYF. The CDR3 DNA sequence: TGTGCCAGCAGCGGGACAGGAGCCTACGAGCAGTACTTC.

The chain joins TRBV11-2 to TRBJ1-2; TRBD1 aligns across 8 bases. Trimming took 4 bases from V and 4 from J; bases not matched to a gene: 11. This CDR3 is built from 16 residues. CDR1 and CDR2 from the germline V gene are SGHAT and FQNNGV. CDR3 in DNA: TGTGCCAGCAGCTCACCCCGGGACAGGAGAGTCTATGGCTACACCTTC. The encoded protein is CASSSPRDRRVYGYTF.

This chain links TRBV11-3 with TRBJ2-3, with D perhaps TRBD2 (5 bases). CDR3 length: 14 residues. Deletions cut 4 bases from V and 5 bases from J, with 13 bases between. The germline CDR1 and CDR2 sequences are SGHNT and YENEEA. In DNA, the CDR3 is TGTGCCAGCAGCTCGCTTGCGGGTGGAGATACGCAGTATTTT. Translated, it gives CASSSLAGGDTQYF.

The V call is TRBV2, the J call TRBJ2-1; unclear D gene. This CDR3 region has 15 residues. From germline, CDR1 is SNHLY and CDR2 FYNNEI. Trimming cost V 6 bases and J 2 bases, with 14 bases left between them. The CDR3 nucleotides read TGTGCCAGCAGACTTTCGATTCGGGCCTACAATGAGCAGTTCTTC. This codes for CASRLSIRAYNEQFF.

The V gene is TRBV11-1, the J gene TRBJ2-1, with 9 positions matching TRBD2. Trimming cost V 1 base and J 9 bases; bases outside gene matches: 10. Germline CDR1 and CDR2: SGHAT and FQDESV (reference sequence). CDR3 length equals 16 residues. The CDR3 region is CASSLEWREGRSEQFF. CDR3 nucleotides: TGTGCCAGCAGCTTAGAGTGGCGGGAGGGCCGAAGTGAGCAGTTCTTC.

In this sample, this clone turned up once. The CDR3 sequence is CASSPSSYEQYF. CDR3 bases: TGTGCCAGCAGCCCCAGCTCCTACGAGCAGTACTTC. This sequence joins TRBV11-2 and TRBJ2-7; no firm D call. CDR1 and CDR2 (germline): SGHAT, FQNNGV. CDR3 size: 12 residues. V dropped 5 bases and J dropped 0 bases, with 5 bases sitting between them.

The rearrangement links TRBV2 to TRBJ2-1; tentative D call: TRBD2 (5 bases). Germline CDR1 SNHLY, CDR2 FYNNEI. CDR3 length equals 17 residues. The V and J ends lost 0 bases and 2 bases respectively, with 14 bases between them. CDR3 in DNA: TGTGCCAGCAGTGAAGCATATATAGCGATTACCTACAATGAGCAGTTCTTC. Protein: CASSEAYIAITYNEQFF.

The chain joins TRBV28 to TRBJ2-7, with 9 bases aligning to TRBD1. Germline loops: CDR1 MDHEN, CDR2 SYDVKM. The length of the CDR3 is 13 residues. After removal of 8 bases from V and 5 bases from J, the junction contained 7 bases not matched to a gene. As DNA, the CDR3 is TGTGCCAGCGCGTCCGGGACAGGGAACGAGCAGTACTTC. Protein: CASASGTGNEQYF.

This clone was picked up one time. The J gene is TRBJ2-4, the V gene TRBV6-6; 16 bases are a match to TRBD2. Trimming removed 0 bases from V and 14 bases from J; junction bases left unmatched: 4. The CDR3 is 15 residues long. Germline lookup yields CDR1 MNHNY and CDR2 SVGAGI (reference sequence). The CDR3 region has the DNA TGTGCCAGCAGTTACTCCGGGACTAGCGGGAGGGAAGAGTACTTC. The encoded protein is CASSYSGTSGREEYF.

CDR3 amino acids: CASSFGGSPNEQFF. CDR3 bases: TGTGCCAGCAGCTTTGGCGGGAGCCCCAATGAGCAGTTCTTC. The chain combines TRBV7-9 with TRBJ2-1; 7 bases fit TRBD2. The junction had 5 bases not matched to a gene; V was cut back by 3 bases and J by 6 bases. This CDR3 has 14 residues. In germline, CDR1 is SEHNR, CDR2 FQNEAQ (reference sequence).

The CDR3 reads CASSIWGGYNEQFF. CDR3 bases: TGTGCCAGTAGTATTTGGGGCGGCTACAATGAGCAGTTCTTC. V usage is TRBV19 and J usage is TRBJ2-1, with D perhaps matching TRBD1 (5 bases). Looked up from germline, CDR1 is LNHDA and CDR2 is SQIVND (reference sequence). Trimming left V 3 bases short and J 3 bases short, with 9 bases between. The CDR3 contains 14 residues.

This clone was seen a few times. This rearrangement joins TRBV5-1 to TRBJ1-1, with no clear D. The germline V gene encodes CDR1 SGHRS and CDR2 YFSETQ. The CDR3 sequence is 15 residues long. Trimming stripped 1 base from V and 1 base from J, with 11 bases between. The CDR3 nucleotides are TGCGCCAGCAGCTTGACGTGGGCAGCGAACACTGAAGCTTTCTTT. This sequence encodes CASSLTWAANTEAFF.

The V call is TRBV5-1, the J call TRBJ2-7, with a possible D match to TRBD1 (5 bases). Germline loops: CDR1 SGHRS, CDR2 YFSETQ. V gave up 2 bases and J gave up 0 bases, with 9 bases separating them. The CDR3 consists of 14 residues. Here the CDR3 DNA reads TGCGCCAGCAGCTTCGGCAGGGCCTCCTACGAGCAGTACTTC. Translated: CASSFGRASYEQYF.

This chain joins TRBV18 and TRBJ2-2, with 10 bases lining up with TRBD1. Trimming at V came to 2 bases and at J to 4 bases, leaving 1 base not matched to a gene. Germline loops: CDR1 KGHSH, CDR2 LQKENI. CDR3 length: 15 residues. The CDR3 reads CASSPGDRGTGELFF. CDR3 sequence (DNA): TGTGCCAGCTCACCAGGGGACAGGGGCACCGGGGAGCTGTTTTTT.

This chain uses TRBV6-1 with TRBJ2-3; D remains ambiguous. V lost 2 bases and J 5 bases, leaving 8 bases between the germline ends. Germline assignment: CDR1 MNHNS and CDR2 SASEGT. This CDR3 comprises 13 residues. Here the CDR3 reads CASSEIPGDTQYF. CDR3 nucleotides: TGTGCCAGCAGTGAAATTCCGGGAGATACGCAGTATTTT.

The rearrangement uses TRBV7-2 and TRBJ1-5, with TRBD1 matching over 7 bases. V lost 6 bases, J lost 4 bases, and 3 bases stayed unmatched. The CDR3 contains 13 residues. Germline CDR1 reads SGHTA; CDR2 reads FQGNSA. DNA of the CDR3: TGTGCCAGCAGTTACAGGGGTAATCAGCCCCAGCATTTT. It codes for CASSYRGNQPQHF. Together with reference TRBV7-2 and TRBJ1-5, the CDR3 gives the full variable domain: GAGVSQSPSNKVTEKGKDVELRCDPISGHTALYWYRQSLGQGLEFLIYFQGNSAPDKSGLPSDRFSAERTGGSVSTLTIQRTQQEDSAVYLCASSYRGNQPQHFGDGTRLSIL.

Only a few counts were recorded for this clone. The chain couples TRBV2 to TRBJ2-1; TRBD2 agrees at 9 bases. The CDR3 is made up of 16 amino acids. Trimming cost V 3 bases and J 6 bases; bases outside gene matches: 9. CDR1 is SNHLY and CDR2 is FYNNEI in the germline V gene. The CDR3 here is CASSDFGTSSGNEQFF. The CDR3 bases are TGTGCCAGCAGTGATTTCGGGACTAGCTCCGGCAATGAGCAGTTCTTC.

This chain joins TRBV5-1 and TRBJ2-3, with 12 bases matching TRBD2. In germline, CDR1 is SGHRS, CDR2 YFSETQ. The CDR3 is 17 amino acids. Germline trimming cut 4 bases from V and 1 base from J; bases unmatched to any gene: 7. The CDR3 loop is CASSARPSGRGTDTQYF. DNA for the CDR3: TGCGCCAGCAGCGCCCGACCTAGCGGGAGGGGCACAGATACGCAGTATTTT.

This clone has just one count. This chain links TRBV5-1 with TRBJ1-2; TRBD1 agrees at 7 bases. The J segment lost 1 base and the V segment lost 0 bases, leaving 3 bases of the junction unmatched. Germline V gene lookup returns CDR1 SGHRS and CDR2 YFSETQ. This CDR3 has 15 residues. In DNA, the CDR3 is TGCGCCAGCAGCTTGGGACAGGGAGGTAACTATGGCTACACCTTC. This encodes CASSLGQGGNYGYTF.

This clone was recorded once. The chain couples TRBV6-6 to TRBJ2-2; D may be TRBD2 (7 bases). Trimming took off 6 bases at V and 4 bases at J, with 15 bases between the two ends. Germline CDR1 MNHNY, CDR2 SVGAGI (reference sequence). This CDR3 region has 15 residues. In DNA, the CDR3 is TGTGCCAGCAGAAACCGGGGGGCGGGCACCGGGGAGCTGTTTTTT. As protein: CASRNRGAGTGELFF.

This CDR3 reads CASSFGGPNNEKLFF. DNA of the CDR3: TGTGCCAGCAGCTTTGGGGGCCCCAATAATGAAAAACTGTTTTTT. V and J are TRBV7-9 and TRBJ1-4; D may be TRBD1 (6 bases). Germline CDR1 and CDR2: SEHNR and FQNEAQ (reference sequence). Trimming removed 3 bases from V and 4 bases from J, with 12 bases in between. The CDR3 consists of 15 residues. Using reference TRBV7-9 and TRBJ1-4 for the parts outside the CDR3, the full variable domain is DTGVSQNPRHKITKRGQNVTFRCDPISEHNRLYWYRQTLGQGPEFLTYFQNEAQLEKSRLLSDRFSAERPKGSFSTLEIQRTEQGDSAMYLCASSFGGPNNEKLFFGSGTQLSVL.

The chain employs TRBV5-1 and TRBJ2-7; D perhaps matches TRBD1 (6 bases). The V gene lost 3 bases and the J gene lost 6 bases, with 22 bases spanning the gap. CDR3 length: 16 residues. Germline values: CDR1 SGHRS, CDR2 YFSETQ. CDR3 DNA: TGCGCCAGCAGCTCTGAACAGGGAATGGTGATTTTCGAGCAGTACTTC. This translates into CASSSEQGMVIFEQYF.

The chain uses TRBV11-2 and TRBJ2-3, with D maybe TRBD2 (6 bases). The CDR3 is 18 residues long. V was trimmed by 0 bases and J by 6 bases, leaving 22 bases between them. Germline V lookup: CDR1 SGHAT, CDR2 FQNNGV. CDR3 in DNA: TGTGCCAGCAGCTTAGATTTTGTGACTAGTAATTATTGGGATACGCAGTATTTT. Translated, it gives CASSLDFVTSNYWDTQYF.

The chain uses TRBV4-1 and TRBJ2-3, with 10 bases aligning to TRBD1. The germline V gene encodes CDR1 MGHRA and CDR2 YSYEKL. The CDR3 length is 16 residues. V dropped 1 base and J dropped 4; count of bases not matched to a gene: 5. The CDR3 DNA sequence: TGCGCCAGCAGCCAAGGGACAGGGGGAGAGTCAGATACGCAGTATTTT. It codes for CASSQGTGGESDTQYF.

This clone was seen only once. The rearrangement joins TRBV6-5 to TRBJ1-1, with a weak D call TRBD1 (6 bases). CDR1 is MNHEY and CDR2 is SVGAGI in the germline V gene. This CDR3 region has 14 residues. Trimming took off 0 bases at V and 8 bases at J, with 13 bases between the two ends. The CDR3 is CASSYSGRGGEAFF. In DNA form, the CDR3 reads TGTGCCAGCAGTTACTCGGGCAGGGGTGGGGAAGCTTTCTTT.

This chain links TRBV7-3 with TRBJ1-1; no reliable D call. Trimming cost V 2 bases and J 5 bases, with 12 bases left between them. The CDR3 has 14 amino acids. Germline V gene data show CDR1 as SGHTA and CDR2 as FQGTGA. The CDR3 DNA is TGTGCCAGCAGCTTAGGGCGTTCCAGGACTGAAGCTTTCTTT. Translating it yields CASSLGRSRTEAFF.

In its sample, this clone was seen once. The chain has TRBV28 and TRBJ1-5, with a possible D match to TRBD1 (5 bases). The CDR3 is 14 amino acids. Germline assignment: CDR1 MDHEN and CDR2 SYDVKM. Trimming took off 5 bases at V and 7 bases at J, with 15 bases between the two ends. The DNA for the CDR3 is TGTGCCAGCAGTCTCCGCCGGGGGAGACAGCCCCAGCATTTT. This sequence encodes CASSLRRGRQPQHF.